This is a list of T cell receptor beta chains from one sample in a study of radiation and T cells in renal cell carcinoma. TCRdb's copy holds only in-frame clones and misses some; the assay was immunoSEQ multiplex PCR. Of tens of thousands of clones in the sample, around 52% are singletons; the top ten hold about a sixth. The specimen was tumor tissue, collected from a patient whose treatment included radiotherapy and nephrectomy. The receptors here all came from a woman in her fifties or sixties with renal cell carcinoma. CDR3s include the opening cysteine and the closing phenylalanine or tryptophan. Fields, in order: D gene, J gene, clone size, CDR3 length, V gene, CDR3 DNA, CDR3 protein. The D gene is left open where the match is weak. Size tells how often a clone was seen (once, few, many) or the class of an expanded clone, and some rows leave it out.

NA TRBJ1-3 few 15 TRBV5-1 TGCGCCAGCAGCTTGGTGGGGGGAAACCTAAACACCATATATTTT CASSLVGGNLNTIYF
NA TRBJ1-2 NA 16 TRBV7-2 TGTGCCAGCAGCTTAGAAATCGGGCACAGTGGTGCTGGCTACACCTTC CASSLEIGHSGAGYTF
TRBD2 TRBJ2-7 few 15 TRBV2 TGTGCCAGCAGTGAGAGTAGCGGGAACCCCTACGAGCAGTACTTC CASSESSGNPYEQYF
NA TRBJ2-7 many 14 TRBV6-1 TGTGCCAGCAGTCCTGACAGGCTGGGTGTGGGGCAGTACTTC CASSPDRLGVGQYF
TRBD2 TRBJ2-5 large 16 TRBV5-4 TGTGCCAGCAGCTTGGGTACTAGCGGGGGCTGGGAGACCCAGTACTTC CASSLGTSGGWETQYF
NA TRBJ1-2 NA 15 TRBV9 TGTGCCAGCAGCGTAGGGAGACAGTGGGTCTATGGCTACACCTTC CASSVGRQWVYGYTF
TRBD2 TRBJ2-3 few 17 TRBV7-8 TGTGCCAGCAGCTTAGGACTAGCGGGGACCTACACAGATACGCAGTATTTT CASSLGLAGTYTDTQYF
TRBD1 TRBJ1-6 NA 15 TRBV2 TGTGCCAGCAGACCCGGGACAGGGTCCCTTTCACCCCTCCACTTT CASRPGTGSLSPLHF
NA TRBJ1-2 once 13 TRBV15 TGTGCCGTCGGGCCTAATTTTAACTATGGCTACACCTTC CAVGPNFNYGYTF
TRBD1 TRBJ1-6 medium-sized 16 TRBV9 TGTGCCAGCAGCCCAGATTGGGACAGGGGGAATTCACCCCTCCACTTT CASSPDWDRGNSPLHF
NA TRBJ2-3 NA 14 TRBV2 TGTGCCAGCACCCCCATGGACTACACAGATACGCAGTATTTT CASTPMDYTDTQYF
NA TRBJ1-2 NA 17 TRBV19 TGTGCCAGTAGTATAGATCTATTACGAGGACAGTACTATGGCTACACCTTC CASSIDLLRGQYYGYTF
NA TRBJ2-3 NA 16 TRBV5-1 TGCGCCAGCAGCTTGGGGGGAATACCTAGCACAGATACGCAGTATTTT CASSLGGIPSTDTQYF
NA TRBJ1-1 few 15 TRBV4-3 TGCGCCAGCAGCCAAGATAGCACACCGAACACTGAAGCTTTCTTT CASSQDSTPNTEAFF
TRBD2 TRBJ2-1 NA 16 TRBV2 TGTGCCAGCATCCCAGGGTCGAGCGGGGGGGCGATTGAGCAGTTCTTC CASIPGSSGGAIEQFF
TRBD2 TRBJ2-7 few 15 TRBV4-1 TGCGCCAGCAGCCACCCCGGGACTAGGAGCGACGAGCAGTACTTC CASSHPGTRSDEQYF
TRBD2 TRBJ2-3 NA 17 TRBV5-6 TGTGCCAGCAGCTCCCCGACTAGCGGGGCGTACACAGATACGCAGTATTTT CASSSPTSGAYTDTQYF
NA TRBJ1-2 NA 12 TRBV25-1 TGTGCCAGCAGTGAACGGGACTATGGCTACACCTTC CASSERDYGYTF
NA TRBJ1-2 NA 13 TRBV9 TGTGCCAGCAGCGTAACGACAGGCTATGGCTACACCTTC CASSVTTGYGYTF
TRBD2 TRBJ2-1 few 15 TRBV7-3 TGTGCCAGCAGCCCGGGACTAGCCTTGCCCAATGAGCAGTTCTTC CASSPGLALPNEQFF
NA TRBJ2-5 NA 14 TRBV5-4 TGTGCCAGCAGCTTTTCGGGGGCCCAAGAGACCCAGTACTTC CASSFSGAQETQYF
TRBD2 TRBJ2-3 NA 14 TRBV13 TGTGCCAGCAGCAGCAGGACTAGCCCAGATACGCAGTATTTT CASSSRTSPDTQYF
NA TRBJ1-1 few 12 TRBV30 TGTGCCTGGAGTGTACTCGGCACTGAAGCTTTCTTT CAWSVLGTEAFF
NA TRBJ1-5 NA 15 TRBV6-5 TGTGCCAGCAGTTACCTCAGCCGTAGCAATCAGCCCCAGCATTTT CASSYLSRSNQPQHF
TRBD2 TRBJ2-5 large 15 TRBV7-2 TGTGCCAGCAGCCTTAGCGGGGGGGCCGGGGAGACCCAGTACTTC CASSLSGGAGETQYF
TRBD1 TRBJ1-2 many 15 TRBV6-6 TGTGCCAGCACCGAATTCCTGACAGGGGGTAATGGCTACACCTTC CASTEFLTGGNGYTF
NA TRBJ2-2 NA 15 TRBV7-2 TGTGCCAGCAGCTTAGTCCGGACGAACACCGGGGAGCTGTTTTTT CASSLVRTNTGELFF
TRBD1 TRBJ1-3 NA 17 TRBV6-1 TGTGCCAGCAGTGAACTGACAGGGGGCAGCTCTGGAAACACCATATATTTT CASSELTGGSSGNTIYF
NA TRBJ1-1 NA 14 TRBV30 TGTGCCTGGACCTGGCGGAGGGGGGGGACTGAAGCTTTCTTT CAWTWRRGGTEAFF
NA TRBJ2-7 many 14 TRBV4-3 TGCGCCAGCAGCCAAGGTCGAGCCGATTACGAGCAGTACTTC CASSQGRADYEQYF
NA TRBJ2-5 once 14 TRBV25-1 TGTGCCAGCAGTGAATGGACTTCCCAAGAGACCCAGTACTTC CASSEWTSQETQYF
TRBD2 TRBJ2-3 NA 15 TRBV6-6 TGTGCCAGCAGTCCCCTAGCGGGGGGCCGTGATACGCAGTATTTT CASSPLAGGRDTQYF
NA TRBJ1-2 many 15 TRBV7-8 TGTGCCAGCAGCTTAGCGGAGAGAGTAATCTATGGCTACACCTTC CASSLAERVIYGYTF
NA TRBJ1-5 NA 12 TRBV7-8 TGTGCCAGCAGCGAAGGAAAGCAGCCCCAGCATTTT CASSEGKQPQHF
NA TRBJ1-1 NA 14 TRBV7-3 TGTGCCAGCAGTTTCCAGGGTAAGGACACTGAAGCTTTCTTT CASSFQGKDTEAFF
NA TRBJ2-5 NA 11 TRBV20-1 TGCAGTGCTAGAGCCCAAGAGACCCAGTACTTC CSARAQETQYF
NA TRBJ2-7 NA 16 TRBV29-1 TGCAGCGCCTGTATAGTAAGTGGTGGAACATTTGGGGAGCAGTACTTC CSACIVSGGTFGEQYF
NA TRBJ1-1 NA 14 TRBV6-5 TGTGCCAGCAGTTACTCAGGGGGGAAGACTGAAGCTTTCTTT CASSYSGGKTEAFF
TRBD1 TRBJ1-4 few 14 TRBV5-1 TGCGCCAGCAGCTCACAGGGGGCGGGTGAAAAACTGTTTTTT CASSSQGAGEKLFF
NA TRBJ2-5 NA 13 TRBV29-1 TGCAGCGTCCTAGGAGGGGGGGGAGAGACCCAGTACTTC CSVLGGGGETQYF
NA TRBJ1-2 NA 15 TRBV6-5 TGTGCCAGCAGTTACGATTTTAGGGAGAACTATGGCTACACCTTC CASSYDFRENYGYTF
TRBD2 TRBJ2-2 NA 18 TRBV4-2 TGTGCCAGCAGCCAAGAAGGGCGACTAGCGGTGTCCACCGGGGAGCTGTTTTTT CASSQEGRLAVSTGELFF
NA TRBJ1-5 once 14 TRBV30 TGTGCCTGGAGTATAGCGTATAGCAATCAGCCCCAGCATTTT CAWSIAYSNQPQHF
TRBD2 TRBJ2-1 NA 15 TRBV5-1 TGCGCCAGCAGCTTGTCCGGACTAGTCTACAATGAGCAGTTCTTC CASSLSGLVYNEQFF
TRBD2 TRBJ2-1 NA 16 TRBV7-3 TGTGCCAGCAGTAAAGGACTAGCGGGCTCCTACAATGAGCAGTTCTTC CASSKGLAGSYNEQFF
NA TRBJ2-7 NA 16 TRBV2 TGTGCCAGCACTGCCGGGACACCCTTTGAGGTCTACGAGCAGTACTTC CASTAGTPFEVYEQYF
TRBD2 TRBJ2-5 NA 15 TRBV9 TGTGCCAGCAGCGAGTCCGGGACTAGCGTGGAGACCCAGTACTTC CASSESGTSVETQYF
TRBD1 TRBJ1-4 NA 15 TRBV10-2 TGCGCCAGCAGTGACGGGACAGGGGGGGTTGAAAAACTGTTTTTT CASSDGTGGVEKLFF
NA TRBJ1-1 NA 13 TRBV7-9 TGTGCCAGCAGCTCGCAGGGTTACAGTGAAGCTTTCTTT CASSSQGYSEAFF
TRBD2 TRBJ2-2 NA 14 TRBV7-8 TGTGCCAGCACTCGACTAGCGGAGTCCGGGGAGCTGTTTTTT CASTRLAESGELFF
TRBD2 TRBJ2-2 NA 14 TRBV5-4 TGTGCCAGCACGCGGGGGGCGAACACCGGGGAGCTGTTTTTT CASTRGANTGELFF
TRBD1 TRBJ2-7 once 16 TRBV5-1 TGCGCCAGCAGCTTGCCCGGACAGGGGAAGGCGGACGAGCAGTACTTC CASSLPGQGKADEQYF